The 9 T cell receptor beta chains below were found in one sample sequenced in a study of blood T cells in healthy people across ages. Then a second PCR, running roughly 7 to 11 cycles, was carried out with a sample-barcoded 5' primer and a J-beta primer mix. MiXCR was run by TCRdb on the 5' RACE reads, yielding one entry per CDR3 protein. Among about 800,000 distinct CDR3 sequences listed, 55% to 70% were seen once. Sample: blood. The source of these receptors is a man aged 30 to 45 in good health.

The V gene is TRBV20-1, the J gene TRBJ1-1, with D possibly matching TRBD1 (5 bases). CDR1 is DFQATT and CDR2 is SNEGSKA in the germline V gene (reference sequence). V was shortened by 4 bases and J by 0 bases, with 12 bases between the two germline ends. The CDR3 is 14 residues long. For the CDR3, the DNA is TGCAGTGCTAAGTTGGGGGGGATGAACACTGAAGCTTTCTTT. It is translated as CSAKLGGMNTEAFF.

The V gene is TRBV7-2, the J gene TRBJ2-3; 13 bases align to TRBD2. The germline V gene encodes CDR1 SGHTA and CDR2 FQGNSA. The V and J ends lost 5 bases and 4 bases, in that order; junction bases with no gene match: 12. The CDR3 has 18 amino acids. CDR3 nucleotide sequence: TGTGCCAGCAGCCTCTACCTTGGACTAGCGGGAGAGCCAGATACGCAGTATTTT. The encoded protein is CASSLYLGLAGEPDTQYF.

About this clonotype: Its ends do not fully match the called genes, so a read error is possible. CDR3 loop: CATSRERGTEQYNEQFF. DNA of the CDR3: TGTGCCACCAGTAGAGAGCGGGGGACCGAGCAGTACAATGAGCAGTTCTTC. The rearrangement uses TRBV15 and TRBJ2-1; 8 bases align to TRBD2. From germline, CDR1 is LNHNV and CDR2 YYDKDF (reference sequence). The CDR3 is made up of 17 amino acids.

Only a few counts were recorded for this clonotype. The V call is TRBV4-1, the J call TRBJ2-1; D ambiguous. The germline V gene has CDR1 MGHRA and CDR2 YSYEKL. V lost 0 bases to trimming and J lost 2 bases, with 17 bases between them. There are 18 residues in the CDR3. The CDR3 DNA reads TGCGCCAGCAGCCAAGATGAGAGAGCGACCCAACCCTACAATGAGCAGTTCTTC. Translated, it gives CASSQDERATQPYNEQFF.

The chain joins TRBV6-4 to TRBJ1-3, with D hard to call. V shed 7 bases and J shed 0 bases, with 13 bases lying between them. Germline V lookup: CDR1 MRHNA, CDR2 SNTAGT. This CDR3 contains 15 residues. The CDR3 region is CASTNFKPSGNTIYF. Here the CDR3 DNA reads TGTGCCAGCACCAACTTTAAGCCCTCTGGAAACACCATATATTTT.

This clonotype was counted only a few times. The genes are TRBV25-1 and TRBJ1-2; D call uncertain. This CDR3 is 16 amino acids long. V shed 4 bases and J shed 8 bases, with 23 bases lying between them. Germline V gene lookup returns CDR1 MGHDK and CDR2 SYGVNS. Here the CDR3 DNA reads TGTGCCAGCAGTGGCCCTTTCGGAGGCGCAAAGAGAGGCTACACCTTC. Protein product: CASSGPFGGAKRGYTF.

The table lists this clonotype with a few counts. This sequence joins TRBV10-2 and TRBJ2-5, with 8 nucleotides matching TRBD2. Germline assignment: CDR1 WSHSY and CDR2 SAAADI. The CDR3 has 14 amino acids. The V gene end was trimmed by 5 bases and the J gene end by 2 bases; junction bases not matched to a gene: 4. The CDR3, as DNA: TGCGCCAGCAGTAGCGGGGGCCGACAAGAGACCCAGTACTTC. Translation: CASSSGGRQETQYF.

In this sample, this clonotype turned up a few times. This chain links TRBV3-1 with TRBJ2-7, with 11 bases fitting TRBD2. This CDR3 is built from 15 residues. J lost 2 bases, V lost 4 bases, and 4 bases had no gene match. CDR1 is LGHDT, CDR2 YNNKEL, per germline (reference sequence). Here the CDR3 reads CASSPGLAATYEQYF. Here the CDR3 DNA reads TGTGCCAGCAGCCCGGGACTAGCGGCTACCTACGAGCAGTACTTC.

This chain uses TRBV6-2 or TRBV6-3 with TRBJ2-4, with 11 bases lining up with TRBD1. The length of the CDR3 is 18 residues. Germline lookup yields CDR1 MNHEY and CDR2 SVGEGT. J lost 1 base, V lost 6 bases, and 11 bases had no gene match. The CDR3 DNA sequence: TGTGCCAGCAGCACCGGGACAGGGGGGAGATACGCCAAAAACATTCAGTACTTC. This sequence encodes CASSTGTGGRYAKNIQYF.